This is a list of T cell receptor beta chains from one sample in a study of T-cell memory formation after mild COVID-19. TCRdb re-derived calls from the 5' RACE reads in MiXCR, one entry per CDR3 protein. This sample has 200,000 or so distinct CDR3 sequences; approximately 16% occur once, and the top ten carry around 2.4%. The sample was PBMCs or a T cell subset sorted from them (not recorded which). The receptor source for this set is an adult woman who had mild COVID-19 (a few samples of this study predate the infection). Cell type and time point are not known. CDR3s include the opening cysteine and the closing phenylalanine or tryptophan. D genes are given only for firm matches. Size is omitted from some rows. Given values are once, few, many or a class for expanded clones.

size,V,length,J,D,CDR3,DNA
.,TRBV5-1,16,TRBJ2-3,TRBD2,CASSPTAGGVLDTQYF,TGCGCCAGCAGCCCGACAGCGGGAGGAGTCCTGGATACGCAGTATTTT
.,TRBV7-2,12,TRBJ2-1,.,CATNSLGIEQFF,TGTGCCACCAACTCCCTGGGGATTGAGCAGTTCTTC
.,TRBV18,17,TRBJ2-6,TRBD2,CASSLTSGSSGANVLTF,TGTGCCAGCTCCCTGACTAGCGGGAGTTCTGGGGCCAACGTCCTGACTTTC
few,TRBV11-2,16,TRBJ2-2,.,CASSPLAATNTGELFF,TGTGCCAGCAGCCCATTAGCGGCTACGAACACCGGGGAGCTGTTTTTT
few,TRBV12-3/TRBV12-4,16,TRBJ1-1,TRBD1,CASSLGQGLLNTEAFF,TGTGCCAGCAGCTTGGGACAGGGCCTCCTGAACACTGAAGCTTTCTTT
.,TRBV6-6,14,TRBJ1-2,.,CASSRRSSNYGYTF,TGTGCCAGCAGCCGCCGCAGTTCTAACTATGGCTACACCTTC
few,TRBV9,13,TRBJ1-3,.,CASSVDDGNTIYF,TGTGCCAGCAGCGTAGATGATGGAAACACCATATATTTT
few,TRBV4-1,14,TRBJ1-1,.,CASSQVARATEAFF,TGCGCCAGCAGCCAAGTAGCCCGGGCCACTGAAGCTTTCTTT
.,TRBV7-8,13,TRBJ1-2,.,CASRPDTNSGYTF,TGTGCCAGTAGGCCAGACACTAACTCTGGCTACACCTTC
few,TRBV12-3/TRBV12-4,12,TRBJ1-3,.,CASSNSGNTIYF,TGTGCCAGCAGCAACTCTGGAAACACCATATATTTT
many,TRBV7-7,16,TRBJ2-1,.,CASSLVQPSSYNEQFF,TGTGCTAGCAGCTTAGTACAGCCTAGCTCCTACAATGAGCAGTTCTTC
many,TRBV6-5,14,TRBJ1-1,.,CASSYAGEYTEAFF,TGTGCCAGCAGTTACGCGGGGGAGTACACTGAAGCTTTCTTT
few,TRBV9,13,TRBJ1-1,.,CASSSSGVSEAFF,TGTGCCAGCAGCTCCTCCGGGGTAAGCGAAGCTTTCTTT
many,TRBV20-1,15,TRBJ2-3,TRBD2,CSASSGGEVRDTQYF,TGCAGTGCTAGCTCGGGGGGGGAGGTGCGAGATACGCAGTATTTT
.,TRBV5-1,15,TRBJ1-1,TRBD1,CASSLEGALNTEAFF,TGCGCCAGCAGCTTGGAGGGGGCGCTGAACACTGAAGCTTTCTTT
.,TRBV5-1,15,TRBJ2-2,TRBD1,CASSSRTGDAGELFF,TGCGCCAGCAGCTCCCGGACAGGGGATGCCGGGGAGCTGTTTTTT
.,TRBV5-1,16,TRBJ1-1,.,CASSLGVRGKDTEAFF,TGCGCCAGCAGCTTGGGTGTCAGGGGTAAGGACACTGAAGCTTTCTTT
few,TRBV4-3,15,TRBJ1-1,.,CASSQVRVENTEAFF,TGCGCCAGCAGCCAAGTTCGGGTCGAGAACACTGAAGCTTTCTTT
.,TRBV7-3,15,TRBJ1-1,.,CASSPNYKLGTEAFF,TGTGCCAGCAGCCCGAACTACAAACTCGGCACTGAAGCTTTCTTT
few,TRBV7-8,15,TRBJ2-1,TRBD1,CASNLDRGRGNEQFF,TGTGCCAGCAATCTTGACAGGGGGCGAGGCAATGAGCAGTTCTTC
.,TRBV12-3/TRBV12-4,18,TRBJ2-3,TRBD2,CASNPPPGLAGSTDTQYF,TGTGCCAGCAATCCTCCCCCGGGACTAGCGGGTAGCACAGATACGCAGTATTTT
few,TRBV7-9,12,TRBJ1-1,.,CASSLGGGSAFF,TGTGCCAGCAGCTTAGGCGGGGGGTCAGCTTTCTTT
few,TRBV7-3,16,TRBJ2-5,TRBD1,CASSLSGQGLGETQYF,TGTGCCAGCAGCTTATCCGGACAGGGCTTAGGAGAGACCCAGTACTTC
few,TRBV28,15,TRBJ2-7,TRBD2,CASTPRLAGIYEQYF,TGTGCCAGCACCCCCCGCCTAGCGGGGATCTACGAGCAGTACTTC
few,TRBV5-1,13,TRBJ1-4,.,CASSSGGAEKLFF,TGCGCCAGCAGCTCGGGGGGAGCGGAGAAACTGTTTTTT
.,TRBV7-2,17,TRBJ1-2,TRBD1,CASSLVGRGLYDYGYTF,TGTGCCAGCAGCTTAGTTGGCAGGGGGCTTTATGACTATGGCTACACCTTC
.,TRBV20-1,15,TRBJ2-1,TRBD2,CSARSGGPESPEQFF,TGCAGTGCTAGAAGCGGGGGGCCCGAGTCACCTGAGCAGTTCTTC
many,TRBV7-2,14,TRBJ2-5,.,CASSLGGGSATQYF,TGTGCCAGCAGCTTAGGTGGAGGGAGTGCGACCCAGTACTTC
.,TRBV12-3/TRBV12-4,13,TRBJ2-3,TRBD1,CASRTGGTDTQYF,TGTGCCAGCCGGACAGGGGGCACAGATACGCAGTATTTT
few,TRBV7-2,12,TRBJ2-7,.,CASSYQGGMGYF,TGTGCCAGCAGTTACCAAGGAGGTATGGGGTACTTC
few,TRBV6-5,14,TRBJ1-6,.,CASSYRQANSPLHF,TGTGCCAGCAGTTACAGGCAGGCTAATTCACCCCTCCACTTT
.,TRBV12-3/TRBV12-4,16,TRBJ2-3,.,CASSLGYRGAGDTQYF,TGTGCCAGCAGTTTAGGGTATCGAGGGGCGGGAGATACGCAGTATTTT
many,TRBV20-1,15,TRBJ2-7,.,CSARGHGGEAYEQYF,TGCAGTGCTAGGGGGCACGGCGGGGAAGCCTACGAGCAGTACTTC
.,TRBV9,14,TRBJ1-2,.,CASSVMAGPPGYTF,TGTGCCAGCAGCGTAATGGCAGGCCCACCTGGCTACACCTTC
many,TRBV4-1,18,TRBJ2-6,.,CASSQDMTGAVGANVLTF,TGCGCCAGCAGCCAAGATATGACGGGGGCGGTCGGGGCCAACGTCCTGACTTTC
few,TRBV20-1,11,TRBJ2-1,.,CSASRVHEQFF,TGCAGTGCCTCCAGGGTCCATGAGCAGTTCTTC